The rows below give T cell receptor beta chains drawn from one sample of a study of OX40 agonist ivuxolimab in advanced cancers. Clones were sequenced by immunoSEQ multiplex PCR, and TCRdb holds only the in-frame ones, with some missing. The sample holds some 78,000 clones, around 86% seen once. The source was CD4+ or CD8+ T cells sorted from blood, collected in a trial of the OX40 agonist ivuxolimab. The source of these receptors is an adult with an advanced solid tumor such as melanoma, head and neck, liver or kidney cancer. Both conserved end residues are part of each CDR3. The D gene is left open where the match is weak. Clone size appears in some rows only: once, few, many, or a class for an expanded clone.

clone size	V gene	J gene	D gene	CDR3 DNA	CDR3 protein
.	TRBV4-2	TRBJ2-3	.	TGTGCCAGCAGCCAAGATACCAATACAGATACGCAGTATTTT	CASSQDTNTDTQYF
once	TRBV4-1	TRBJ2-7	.	TGCGCCAGCAGCCGTAACGGGCCTTCCTACGAGCAGTACTTC	CASSRNGPSYEQYF
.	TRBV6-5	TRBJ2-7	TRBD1	TGTGCCAGCCGGGACAGGGCAGGACTGGGCGAGCAGTACTTC	CASRDRAGLGEQYF
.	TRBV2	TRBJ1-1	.	TGTGCCAGGCGGGGAATCGCTGAAGCTTTCTTT	CARRGIAEAFF
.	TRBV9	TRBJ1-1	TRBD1	TGTGCCAGCAGCGTAGGGACAGGACCCGAGGGCGCTGAAGCTTTCTTT	CASSVGTGPEGAEAFF
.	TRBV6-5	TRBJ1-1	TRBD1	TGTGCCAGCAGTTACTCCACGACAGGGGGGGCAGCTTTCTTT	CASSYSTTGGAAFF
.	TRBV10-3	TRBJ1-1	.	TGTGCCATCAGTGTTGGGGGCGCGATCACTGAAGCTTTCTTT	CAISVGGAITEAFF
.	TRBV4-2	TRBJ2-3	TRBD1	TGTGCCAGCAGCCAAGGCGGACAGGGGGCTCCAGATACGCAGTATTTT	CASSQGGQGAPDTQYF
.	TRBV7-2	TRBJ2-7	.	TGTGCCAGCAGTGGGCTCCACGAGCAGTACTTC	CASSGLHEQYF
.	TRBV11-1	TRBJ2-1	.	TGTGCCAGCAGACCTTATGTTTCGTACAATGAGCAGTTCTTC	CASRPYVSYNEQFF
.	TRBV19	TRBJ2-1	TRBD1	TGTGCCAGTAGACAGGGGGGTATCTACAATGAGCAGTTCTTC	CASRQGGIYNEQFF
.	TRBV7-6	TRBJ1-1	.	TGTGCCAGCAGAAGGAGATCAGGGAGAGGGAACACTGAAGCTTTCTTT	CASRRRSGRGNTEAFF
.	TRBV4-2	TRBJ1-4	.	TGTGCCAGCAGCCAAGATCCGGGGGCTGATGAAAAACTGTTTTTT	CASSQDPGADEKLFF
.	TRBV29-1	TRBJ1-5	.	TGCAGCGTTGGAGACGGGTCTAGCAATCAGCCCCAGCATTTT	CSVGDGSSNQPQHF
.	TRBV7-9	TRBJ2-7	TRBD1	TGTGCCAGCAGCCGACAGGGGGGGGCCTACGAGCAGTACTTC	CASSRQGGAYEQYF
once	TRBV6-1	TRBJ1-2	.	TGTGCCAGCAGTGATCAGGGTAACTATGGCTACACCTTC	CASSDQGNYGYTF
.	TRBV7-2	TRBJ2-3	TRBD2	TGTGCCAGCAGCCCCACGACTAGCGGGTATACGCAGTATTTT	CASSPTTSGYTQYF
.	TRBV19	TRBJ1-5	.	TGTGCCAGTAATTCCCGGCGCGATAATCAGCCCCAGCATTTT	CASNSRRDNQPQHF
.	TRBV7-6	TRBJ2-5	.	TGTGCCAGCAGCTTACCAGGGCTAGCAAAGTACTTC	CASSLPGLAKYF
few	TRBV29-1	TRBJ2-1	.	TGCAGCGTTGAAGCGAACTATGATGAGCAGTTCTTC	CSVEANYDEQFF
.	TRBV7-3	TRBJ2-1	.	TGTGCCAGCAGCTTAACGGGGGCCACCTACAATGAGCAGTTCTTC	CASSLTGATYNEQFF
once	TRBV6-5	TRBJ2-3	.	TGTGCCAGCAGTTTGACCCCTAGATCTACCACAGATACGCAGTATTTT	CASSLTPRSTTDTQYF
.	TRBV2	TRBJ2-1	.	TGTGCCAGCAGGAAACTAGTCACAAAGTACAATGAGCAGTTCTTC	CASRKLVTKYNEQFF
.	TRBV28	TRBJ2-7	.	TGTGCCAGCAGTTTATGGAGCTCCTACGAGCAGTACTTC	CASSLWSSYEQYF
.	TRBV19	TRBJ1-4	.	TGTGCCAGTAGTAGGACAGCAACTAATGAAAAACTGTTTTTT	CASSRTATNEKLFF
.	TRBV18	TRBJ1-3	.	TGTGCCAGCTCACCTCCGGGGGCTGAGGGGCACACCATATATTTT	CASSPPGAEGHTIYF
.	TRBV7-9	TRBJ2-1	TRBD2	TGTGCCAGCAGCTCCCTAGCGGGGGAATACAATGAGCAGTTCTTC	CASSSLAGEYNEQFF
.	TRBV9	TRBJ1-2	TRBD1	TGTGCCAGCAGCTCCACGGGACAGGGACCTTATGGGGGGACCTTC	CASSSTGQGPYGGTF
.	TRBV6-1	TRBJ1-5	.	TGTGCCAGCAGTGAGAGGGGTGCTCAGCCCCAGCATTTT	CASSERGAQPQHF
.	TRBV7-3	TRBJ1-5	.	TGTGCCAGCAGTGAGACAGAGGAAGAGGGAGATAGCAATCAGCCCCAGCATTTT	CASSETEEEGDSNQPQHF
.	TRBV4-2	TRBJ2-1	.	TGTGCCAGCAGCCAAGTTGGAGGGGCCGATGAGCAGTTCTTC	CASSQVGGADEQFF
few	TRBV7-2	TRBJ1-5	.	TGTGCCAGCAGCTTAGTGGGAGGGGGACACCACGATCAGCCCCAGCATTTT	CASSLVGGGHHDQPQHF
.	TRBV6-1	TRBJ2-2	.	TGTGCCAGCAGCGCCCTTATCGGCGGGGAGCTGTTTTTT	CASSALIGGELFF
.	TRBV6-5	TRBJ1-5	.	TGTGCCAGCAGGGATACAGGTTATAGCAATCAGCCCCAGCATTTT	CASRDTGYSNQPQHF
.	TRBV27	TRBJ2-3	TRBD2	TGTGCCAGCAGTTTGACTAGCGGGGGGCCGGCAGGCACAGATACGCAGTATTTT	CASSLTSGGPAGTDTQYF
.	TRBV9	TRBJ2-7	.	TGTGCCAGCAGCGTAACAGGGAACCCCTACGAGCAGTACTTC	CASSVTGNPYEQYF
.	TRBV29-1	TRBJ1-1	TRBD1	TGCAGCGTCAACAGGGGGCGGAACACTGAAGCTTTCTTT	CSVNRGRNTEAFF
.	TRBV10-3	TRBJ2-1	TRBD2	TGTGCCACCTCGGGGAGGGATGAGCAGTTCTTC	CATSGRDEQFF
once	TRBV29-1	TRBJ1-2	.	TGCAGCGTTCATTCTGGGCCCGACTATGGCTACACCTTC	CSVHSGPDYGYTF
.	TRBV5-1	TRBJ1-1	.	TGCGCCAGCGAACAAGCAGGGAGTGGCACTGAAGCTTTCTTT	CASEQAGSGTEAFF
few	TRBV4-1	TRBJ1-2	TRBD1	TGCGCCAGCAGCCACCCGGACAGGGTCTATGGCTACACCTTC	CASSHPDRVYGYTF
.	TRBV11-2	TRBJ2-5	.	TGTGCCAGCAGCCCCAGGCGACGGACCCAAGAGACCCAGTACTTC	CASSPRRRTQETQYF
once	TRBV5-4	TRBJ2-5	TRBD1	TGTGCCAGCAGCCCACCGGGACAGGGAAGGGGGACCCAGTACTTC	CASSPPGQGRGTQYF